Presented here are 16 T cell receptor beta chains from one specimen sequenced in a study of shared clonotypes between healthy human individuals (dated by TCRdb to the early 2020s). Library creation used the immunoSEQ multiplex PCR assay. The clones in this table, taken by TCRdb from immuneACCESS, are in-frame only. Not every clone is retained; where verified, under half of the shortfall comes from an unresolved V gene, and the cause of the rest is unknown. Across this sample there are about 2.4 million clones, with approximately 92% seen only once. The ten largest clonotypes hold over 0.12% of the sample. The sequenced material came from naive CD4+ T cells sorted from blood. The cell subset or site label, read with the paper, signifies: CD45RA+ positively selected. Every receptor here comes from a man in his late teens or twenties in good health.

The V call is TRBV18, the J call TRBJ2-2; no firm D call. V lost 6 bases, J lost 8 bases, and 13 bases lay in between. The CDR3 has 13 amino acids. CDR1 and CDR2 (germline): KGHSH, LQKENI. CDR3 protein: CASSPKEKGELFF. The CDR3 DNA is TGTGCCAGCTCCCCGAAGGAAAAGGGGGAGCTGTTTTTT.

Here the CDR3 DNA reads TGCGCCAGCAGCGCCTTTGGGCAGGGAGACACTGAAGCTTTCTTT. It encodes CASSAFGQGDTEAFF. The rearrangement joins TRBV5-1 to TRBJ1-1, with TRBD1 as a possible D gene (5 bases). Germline V lookup: CDR1 SGHRS, CDR2 YFSETQ. Trimming left V 4 bases short and J 3 bases short, with 16 bases between. The CDR3 consists of 15 residues.

V is TRBV6-5 and J is TRBJ1-2, with D hard to call. The CDR3 is made up of 15 amino acids. With 6 bases removed from V and 8 bases from J, the gap between germline ends came to 22 bases. Germline V gene lookup returns CDR1 MNHEY and CDR2 SVGAGI. CDR3 region: CASSDETFWSGGYTF. The CDR3 region has the DNA TGTGCCAGCAGCGACGAGACGTTCTGGAGCGGCGGCTACACCTTC.

This clone has a single count. This chain joins TRBV29-1 and TRBJ2-7; D might be TRBD2 (5 bases). The ends were cut back, 7 bases at V and 1 base at J, with 8 bases in the middle. CDR3 size: 11 residues. Germline CDR1 and CDR2: SQVTM and ANQGSEA. The CDR3 coding sequence is TGCAGCGCTGGACTGTCCTACGAGCAGTACTTC. This gives the protein CSAGLSYEQYF.

The V and J genes are TRBV13 and TRBJ2-3; no definite D call. Deletions cut 8 bases from V and 5 bases from J, with 14 bases between. Germline V lookup: CDR1 PRHDT, CDR2 FYEKMQ (reference sequence). CDR3 length: 13 amino acids. The DNA for the CDR3 is TGTGCCAGCTCCACCTCACCCCGAGATACGCAGTATTTT. It codes for CASSTSPRDTQYF.

The count of this clone is one. The V call is TRBV29-1, the J call TRBJ2-1; perhaps TRBD2 as D (7 bases). V gave up 5 bases and J gave up 9 bases, with 14 bases separating them. Germline assignment: CDR1 SQVTM and CDR2 ANQGSEA. The CDR3 is 12 amino acids. CDR3 protein: CSVPPGGPEQFF. The CDR3 DNA reads TGCAGCGTTCCCCCCGGGGGGCCTGAGCAGTTCTTC.

The chain employs TRBV11-2 and TRBJ2-5, with D possibly TRBD1 on 6 matching bases. CDR1 SGHAT and CDR2 FQNNGV come from the germline V gene. CDR3 size: 14 residues. The V and J ends lost 3 bases and 0 bases respectively, with 8 bases between them. CDR3 loop: CASSLRGYQETQYF. CDR3 nucleotide sequence: TGTGCCAGCAGCTTGAGGGGGTACCAAGAGACCCAGTACTTC.

The V gene is TRBV7-9, the J gene TRBJ1-3; TRBD1 might be the D (6 bases). The CDR3 loop spans 16 amino acids. Germline assignment: CDR1 SEHNR and CDR2 FQNEAQ (reference sequence). V lost 0 bases and J lost 4, with 13 bases in between. The CDR3 sequence is CASSLAGGAKGNTIYF. CDR3 bases: TGTGCCAGCAGCTTAGCGGGGGGCGCGAAAGGAAACACCATATATTTT.

About this clone: The sample has other DNA sequences that encode this CDR3 too. The chain employs TRBV7-9 and TRBJ2-5; possibly TRBD2 for D (6 bases). CDR3 length: 14 amino acids. V gave up 1 base and J gave up 1 base, with 7 bases separating them. From germline, CDR1 is SEHNR and CDR2 FQNEAQ (reference sequence). The CDR3 coding sequence is TGTGCCAGCAGCTTAGTGGGGGGCCAAGAGACCCAGTACTTC. Its translation: CASSLVGGQETQYF.

In this sample, this clone turned up once. This chain connects TRBV7-2 to TRBJ2-7, with 12 bases fitting TRBD2. CDR1 SGHTA and CDR2 FQGNSA come from the germline V gene. The CDR3 totals 15 residues. The ends lost 5 bases at V and 7 bases at J; junction bases unmatched: 9. The CDR3: CASSTGLAGRGEQYF. CDR3 coding DNA: TGTGCCAGCAGCACCGGACTAGCGGGACGAGGGGAGCAGTACTTC. Supplemented by reference TRBV7-2 and TRBJ2-7, the full variable domain reads GAGVSQSPSNKVTEKGKDVELRCDPISGHTALYWYRQSLGQGLEFLIYFQGNSAPDKSGLPSDRFSAERTGGSVSTLTIQRTQQEDSAVYLCASSTGLAGRGEQYFGPGTRLTVT.

This clone occurred once. The V and J genes are TRBV21-1 and TRBJ2-3; the table's TRBD1 call for D was not verified on the DNA. TRBV21-1 is designated a pseudogene. There are 15 residues in the CDR3. In DNA form, the CDR3 reads TGTGCCAGCAGCAAGTGGGACAGGGAGACAGATACGCAGTATTTT. As protein: CASSKWDRETDTQYF.

This chain connects TRBV4-1 to TRBJ2-2; tentative D call: TRBD1 (6 bases). The germline CDR1 and CDR2 sequences are MGHRA and YSYEKL. This CDR3 has 19 amino acids. Trimming took 2 bases from V and 2 from J, leaving 21 bases between them. The CDR3 DNA reads as TGCGCCAGCAGCCAACCGACAGACAGGATGACGCGAAACACCGGGGAGCTGTTTTTT. This sequence encodes CASSQPTDRMTRNTGELFF.

The chain couples TRBV5-1 to TRBJ2-3; possibly TRBD2 for D (6 bases). This CDR3 contains 13 residues. Germline loops: CDR1 SGHRS, CDR2 YFSETQ. V lost 4 bases, J lost 10 bases, and 16 bases lay in between. In nucleotides, the CDR3 is TGCGCCAGCAGCCTATGGACTGGGAGGTCGCAGTATTTT. Its translation is CASSLWTGRSQYF.

CDR3 nucleotide sequence: TGCGCCAGCAGCCAGACCGGGACAGGGATAGAAAAACTGTTTTTT. Amino acid sequence: CASSQTGTGIEKLFF. The chain recombines TRBV4-1 with TRBJ1-4; 9 nucleotides agree with TRBD1. The CDR3 runs 15 residues. The ends lost 3 bases at V and 8 bases at J; junction bases unmatched: 7. Germline CDR1 reads MGHRA; CDR2 reads YSYEKL.

As concerns this clone: The sample has other DNA sequences that encode this CDR3 too. The J gene is TRBJ1-1, the V gene TRBV25-1; 7 bases match TRBD1. Germline V gene data show CDR1 as MGHDK and CDR2 as SYGVNS. The CDR3 extends over 15 amino acids. With V trimmed by 2 bases and J by 5 bases, 8 bases remained unmatched. This chain's CDR3 is CASSEPRQGRTEAFF. The CDR3 bases are TGTGCCAGCAGTGAACCCCGACAGGGAAGAACTGAAGCTTTCTTT.

Points on this clone: Other DNA sequences from this sample encode an identical CDR3 as well. This chain joins TRBV6-6 and TRBJ1-6; 8 positions agree with TRBD1. Germline lookup yields CDR1 MNHNY and CDR2 SVGAGI (reference sequence). V shed 5 bases and J 6 bases; nucleotides not matched to a gene: 3. CDR3 length: 14 amino acids. The DNA of the CDR3 is TGTGCCAGCAGTCCGACAGGGGCTAATTCACCCCTCCACTTT. Protein sequence: CASSPTGANSPLHF.